The 26 T cell receptor beta chains given below trace back to one sample, sequenced in a study of Tregs in tolerant kidney transplant recipients. Generated by immunoSEQ multiplex PCR, the TCRdb table keeps only in-frame clones and is missing some. The sample lists around 78,000 clones; 80% to 95% were seen once. Sequencing was performed on Tregs from blood, taken before the transplant. These receptor sequences come from a human donor who received a combined kidney and bone marrow transplant.

This clone was detected only once. The genes are TRBV11-2 and TRBJ1-1; D is uncertain. V lost 5 bases and J 1 base, leaving 8 bases between the germline ends. This CDR3 is built from 13 residues. CDR1 is SGHAT, CDR2 FQNNGV, per germline. The CDR3 coding sequence is TGTGCCAGCAGCCAGGACGGGAACACTGAAGCTTTCTTT. It encodes CASSQDGNTEAFF.

The chain uses TRBV7-2 and TRBJ2-5; 8 bases align to TRBD1. This CDR3 is 15 amino acids long. V trimming: 6 bases; J trimming: 11 bases; junction bases outside the gene matches: 17. CDR1 SGHTA and CDR2 FQGNSA come from the germline V gene. This CDR3 is CASRSRGLVPWEQYF. The CDR3 DNA reads as TGTGCCAGCAGAAGCAGGGGGCTAGTTCCTTGGGAGCAGTACTTC.

The rearrangement links TRBV30 to TRBJ1-1; perhaps TRBD1 as D (6 bases). The CDR3 runs 13 residues. Trimming took 4 bases from V and 0 from J, leaving 9 bases between them. Looked up from germline, CDR1 is GTSNPN and CDR2 is SVGIG (reference sequence). CDR3 protein: CAWTGEMNTEAFF. The DNA for the CDR3 is TGTGCCTGGACAGGGGAGATGAACACTGAAGCTTTCTTT. The full variable domain, completed using reference TRBV30 and TRBJ1-1, is SQTIHQWPATLVQPVGSPLSLECTVEGTSNPNLYWYRQAAGRGLQLLFYSVGIGQISSEVPQNLSASRPQDRQFILSSKKLLLSDSGFYLCAWTGEMNTEAFFGQGTRLTVV.

This chain joins TRBV5-1 and TRBJ2-3, with 11 bases matching TRBD2. The V and J ends lost 4 bases and 2 bases, in that order; junction bases with no gene match: 3. This CDR3 has 15 amino acids. Germline V CDR1 and CDR2: SGHRS, YFSETQ. CDR3 region: CASSILAGDTDTQYF. Written as DNA, the CDR3 is TGCGCCAGCAGCATACTAGCGGGAGACACAGATACGCAGTATTTT. Together with reference TRBV5-1 and TRBJ2-3, the CDR3 gives the full variable domain: KAGVTQTPRYLIKTRGQQVTLSCSPISGHRSVSWYQQTPGQGLQFLFEYFSETQRNKGNFPGRFSGRQFSNSRSEMNVSTLELGDSALYLCASSILAGDTDTQYFGPGTRLTVL.

V is TRBV30 and J is TRBJ2-1; D gene ambiguous. The CDR3 has 14 amino acids. V lost 2 bases, J lost 5 bases, and 13 bases lay in between. Germline lookup yields CDR1 GTSNPN and CDR2 SVGIG (reference sequence). This CDR3 reads CAWSLASIDNEQFF. CDR3 bases: TGTGCCTGGAGTTTGGCTTCAATTGACAATGAGCAGTTCTTC. The full variable domain, with the rest looked up from reference TRBV30 and TRBJ2-1, is SQTIHQWPATLVQPVGSPLSLECTVEGTSNPNLYWYRQAAGRGLQLLFYSVGIGQISSEVPQNLSASRPQDRQFILSSKKLLLSDSGFYLCAWSLASIDNEQFFGPGTRLTVL.

Here the CDR3 DNA reads TGTGCCAGCAGCGCCCTCTCGCGGGGGTCCTACAATGAGCAGTTCTTC. This gives the protein CASSALSRGSYNEQFF. V gene TRBV9 combines with J gene TRBJ2-1; 7 bases fit TRBD2. Germline CDR1 SGDLS, CDR2 YYNGEE. J gave up 1 base and V 3 bases, and 7 bases lay outside the gene matches. The CDR3 runs to 16 residues.

V gene TRBV7-9 combines with J gene TRBJ1-4; no clear D gene. V lost 2 bases, J lost 8 bases, and 12 bases lay in between. The CDR3 runs 14 residues. Germline V gene sequence: CDR1 SEHNR, CDR2 FQNEAQ (reference sequence). The CDR3 sequence is CASSLLGLGEKLFF. The CDR3 DNA reads TGTGCCAGCAGCTTACTGGGCCTGGGGGAAAAACTGTTTTTT.

V and J are TRBV30 and TRBJ2-1; possible D gene TRBD1, 5 bases. V lost 4 bases, J lost 6 bases, and 7 bases lay in between. The CDR3 spans 11 residues. Per the germline V gene, CDR1 is GTSNPN and CDR2 is SVGIG (reference sequence). The chain's CDR3 is CAWTQGNEQFF. CDR3 coding DNA: TGTGCCTGGACCCAGGGCAATGAGCAGTTCTTC. Filled out from reference TRBV30 and TRBJ2-1, the complete variable domain reads SQTIHQWPATLVQPVGSPLSLECTVEGTSNPNLYWYRQAAGRGLQLLFYSVGIGQISSEVPQNLSASRPQDRQFILSSKKLLLSDSGFYLCAWTQGNEQFFGPGTRLTVL.

This clone was counted a few times. The chain couples TRBV5-8 to TRBJ2-3; D is unclear. The CDR3 length is 13 residues. Germline values: CDR1 SGHTS, CDR2 YDEGEE. With 0 bases removed from V and 5 bases from J, the gap between germline ends came to 7 bases. The CDR3 nucleotides read TGTGCCAGCAGCTTGGTCGCACAAGATACGCAGTATTTT. Its translation: CASSLVAQDTQYF.

This sequence joins TRBV10-3 and TRBJ1-6; no clear D. CDR1 is ENHRY, CDR2 SYGVKD, per germline. The CDR3 extends over 12 amino acids. Trimming took off 2 bases at V and 9 bases at J, with 5 bases between the two ends. The CDR3 DNA reads TGTGCCATCAGTGAGGAGGGTTCACCCCTCCACTTT. Amino acid sequence: CAISEEGSPLHF.

The table lists this clone with a count of one. This chain links TRBV27 with TRBJ2-7; 14 bases fit TRBD2. J was trimmed by 3 bases and V by 3 bases; bases with no gene match: 16. The germline gives CDR1 MNHEY, CDR2 SMNVEV (reference sequence). CDR3 length equals 20 residues. CDR3 nucleotides: TGTGCCAGCAGTTTCCAACCGGGACTAGCGGGAGCGAAGGGGATCTACGAGCAGTACTTC. This codes for CASSFQPGLAGAKGIYEQYF.

The rearrangement links TRBV5-4 to TRBJ2-7; D might be TRBD2 (5 bases). Deletions cut 4 bases from V and 3 bases from J, with 14 bases between. Germline-derived CDR1 and CDR2 are SGHNT and YYREEE (reference sequence). CDR3 length equals 14 residues. CDR3 protein: CASSHLGVDYEQYF. CDR3 DNA: TGTGCCAGCAGCCATCTCGGGGTCGACTACGAGCAGTACTTC.

In regard to this clone: Distinct nucleotide sequences in the sample also encode this CDR3. The chain employs TRBV19 and TRBJ2-6; weak D call: TRBD1 (6 bases). The CDR3 loop spans 14 amino acids. Germline V CDR1 and CDR2: LNHDA, SQIVND (reference sequence). Deletions cut 5 bases from V and 3 bases from J, with 8 bases between. DNA for the CDR3: TGTGCCAGTAGTCCAGGGGATGGGGCCAACGTCCTGACTTTC. Translated, it gives CASSPGDGANVLTF. Drawing the rest from reference TRBV19 and TRBJ2-6, the complete variable domain is DGGITQSPKYLFRKEGQNVTLSCEQNLNHDAMYWYRQDPGQGLRLIYYSQIVNDFQKGDIAEGYSVSREKKESFPLTVTSAQKNPTAFYLCASSPGDGANVLTFGAGSRLTVL.

The genes are TRBV14 and TRBJ1-6; a weak D match, TRBD1 (6 bases). The CDR3 has 15 residues. V was trimmed by 6 bases and J by 6 bases, leaving 15 bases between them. The germline CDR1 and CDR2 sequences are SGHDN and FVKESK. The CDR3 DNA reads as TGTGCCAGCAGTCGAAATCTACAGGGTAATTCACCCCTCCACTTT. It translates to CASSRNLQGNSPLHF.

J is TRBJ2-7 and V is TRBV29-1, with TRBD1 identical over 9 bases. Germline V gene data show CDR1 as SQVTM and CDR2 as ANQGSEA. V shed 7 bases, J shed 3 bases, and the junction held 4 bases outside the gene matches. The length of the CDR3 is 12 residues. Here the CDR3 reads CSASGQGYEQYF. DNA of the CDR3: TGCAGCGCCTCGGGACAGGGCTACGAGCAGTACTTC.

On this clone itself: Other DNA sequences from this sample encode an identical CDR3 as well. J is TRBJ1-2 and V is TRBV6-5; D unresolved. The V end lost 5 bases, the J end lost 6 bases, and 16 bases lay between the germline ends. The CDR3 is made up of 14 amino acids. The germline V gene encodes CDR1 MNHEY and CDR2 SVGAGI. CDR3 loop: CASSPSGPQDGYTF. Written as DNA, the CDR3 is TGTGCCAGCAGTCCTTCCGGGCCCCAGGATGGCTACACCTTC.

V usage is TRBV10-1 and J usage is TRBJ2-3; the match to TRBD2 covers 8 bases. Per the germline V gene, CDR1 is WNHNN and CDR2 is SYGVQD (reference sequence). V was clipped by 4 bases and J by 3 bases; unmatched bases: 0. The CDR3 runs to 13 residues. In DNA, the CDR3 is TGCGCCAGCAGTGGACTAGCGACAGATACGCAGTATTTT. It specifies CASSGLATDTQYF.

The chain employs TRBV6-6 and TRBJ1-2, with TRBD1 as a possible D gene (6 bases). Germline-derived CDR1 and CDR2 are MNHNY and SVGAGI (reference sequence). Deletions cut 2 bases from V and 8 bases from J, with 15 bases between. The length of the CDR3 is 14 residues. The chain's CDR3 is CASSYPRGAEGYTF. CDR3 nucleotide sequence: TGTGCCAGCAGTTACCCCCGGGGGGCTGAGGGCTACACCTTC.

The genes are TRBV28 and TRBJ2-5, with D perhaps TRBD2 (6 bases). The germline V and J ends were trimmed by 1 base and 5 bases, with 8 bases remaining between them. The germline V gene encodes CDR1 MDHEN and CDR2 SYDVKM. The CDR3 loop spans 13 amino acids. The CDR3 here is CASSLSGGETQYF. In DNA, the CDR3 is TGTGCCAGCAGTTTATCTGGGGGGGAGACCCAGTACTTC. The complete variable domain, with remaining parts taken from reference TRBV28 and TRBJ2-5, reads DVKVTQSSRYLVKRTGEKVFLECVQDMDHENMFWYRQDPGLGLRLIYFSYDVKMKEKGDIPEGYSVSREKKERFSLILESASTNQTSMYLCASSLSGGETQYFGPGTRLLVL.

The chain couples TRBV30 to TRBJ1-1; D unresolved. The CDR3 loop spans 12 amino acids. V was trimmed by 1 base and J by 1 base, leaving 4 bases between them. Per germline, CDR1 GTSNPN and CDR2 SVGIG (reference sequence). The CDR3 loop is CAWSEANTEAFF. CDR3 coding DNA: TGTGCCTGGAGTGAGGCGAACACTGAAGCTTTCTTT.

V gene TRBV15 combines with J gene TRBJ2-7; D gene unclear. The CDR3 length is 14 residues. Germline CDR1 reads LNHNV; CDR2 reads YYDKDF (reference sequence). The V gene lost 1 base and the J gene lost 2 bases, with 9 bases spanning the gap. Written as DNA, the CDR3 is TGTGCCACCAGCAGAGCTCTCCCTCCCTACGAGCAGTACTTC. Protein product: CATSRALPPYEQYF.

V is TRBV19 and J is TRBJ2-7, with 9 positions matching TRBD1. Germline V lookup: CDR1 LNHDA, CDR2 SQIVND (reference sequence). Germline trimming cut 9 bases from V and 4 bases from J; bases unmatched to any gene: 10. The CDR3 has 14 residues. In nucleotides, the CDR3 is TGTGCCAGCTCTACCGGGACAGGGTGGTACGAGCAGTACTTC. Translating it yields CASSTGTGWYEQYF.

The chain carries TRBV5-8 and TRBJ2-7, with D possibly TRBD2 on 6 matching bases. CDR1 SGHTS and CDR2 YDEGEE come from the germline V gene. V lost 0 bases and J lost 4, with 14 bases in between. The CDR3 runs 15 residues. Written as DNA, the CDR3 is TGTGCCAGCAGCTTGGCCCCGGGAGAGGCGTACGAGCAGTACTTC. The encoded protein is CASSLAPGEAYEQYF.

The genes are TRBV6-1 and TRBJ2-3; possibly TRBD2 for D (5 bases). Looked up from germline, CDR1 is MNHNS and CDR2 is SASEGT. The length of the CDR3 is 16 residues. Trimming took 1 base from V and 0 from J, leaving 11 bases between them. The CDR3 sequence is CASSEGPGESTDTQYF. CDR3 nucleotides: TGTGCCAGCAGTGAAGGGCCCGGGGAGAGCACAGATACGCAGTATTTT.

This chain connects TRBV28 to TRBJ2-6; no definite D call. Germline-derived CDR1 and CDR2 are MDHEN and SYDVKM. Deletions cut 7 bases from V and 4 bases from J, with 14 bases between. The CDR3 has 15 amino acids. CDR3 nucleotide sequence: TGTGCCAGCACCATTGGGGTCCCGGGGGCCAACGTCCTGACTTTC. Translated: CASTIGVPGANVLTF.

The chain has TRBV9 and TRBJ2-2; the D is unclear. This CDR3 has 14 amino acids. CDR1 and CDR2 (germline): SGDLS, YYNGEE. Trimming took 0 bases from V and 4 from J, leaving 7 bases between them. The CDR3 loop reads CASSVVGSTGELFF. In DNA form, the CDR3 reads TGTGCCAGCAGCGTAGTAGGCTCCACCGGGGAGCTGTTTTTT.